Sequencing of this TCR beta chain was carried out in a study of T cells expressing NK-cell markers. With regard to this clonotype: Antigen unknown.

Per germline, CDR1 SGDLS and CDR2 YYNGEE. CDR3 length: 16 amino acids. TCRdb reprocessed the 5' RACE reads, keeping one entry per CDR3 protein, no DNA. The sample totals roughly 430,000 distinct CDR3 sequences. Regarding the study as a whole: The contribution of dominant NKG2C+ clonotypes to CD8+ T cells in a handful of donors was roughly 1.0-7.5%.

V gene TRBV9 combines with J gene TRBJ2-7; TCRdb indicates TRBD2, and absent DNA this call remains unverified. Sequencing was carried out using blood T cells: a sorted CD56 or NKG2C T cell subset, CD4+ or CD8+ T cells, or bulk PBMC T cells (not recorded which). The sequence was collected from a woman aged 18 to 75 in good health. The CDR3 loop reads CASSAQGGGSTYEQYF.